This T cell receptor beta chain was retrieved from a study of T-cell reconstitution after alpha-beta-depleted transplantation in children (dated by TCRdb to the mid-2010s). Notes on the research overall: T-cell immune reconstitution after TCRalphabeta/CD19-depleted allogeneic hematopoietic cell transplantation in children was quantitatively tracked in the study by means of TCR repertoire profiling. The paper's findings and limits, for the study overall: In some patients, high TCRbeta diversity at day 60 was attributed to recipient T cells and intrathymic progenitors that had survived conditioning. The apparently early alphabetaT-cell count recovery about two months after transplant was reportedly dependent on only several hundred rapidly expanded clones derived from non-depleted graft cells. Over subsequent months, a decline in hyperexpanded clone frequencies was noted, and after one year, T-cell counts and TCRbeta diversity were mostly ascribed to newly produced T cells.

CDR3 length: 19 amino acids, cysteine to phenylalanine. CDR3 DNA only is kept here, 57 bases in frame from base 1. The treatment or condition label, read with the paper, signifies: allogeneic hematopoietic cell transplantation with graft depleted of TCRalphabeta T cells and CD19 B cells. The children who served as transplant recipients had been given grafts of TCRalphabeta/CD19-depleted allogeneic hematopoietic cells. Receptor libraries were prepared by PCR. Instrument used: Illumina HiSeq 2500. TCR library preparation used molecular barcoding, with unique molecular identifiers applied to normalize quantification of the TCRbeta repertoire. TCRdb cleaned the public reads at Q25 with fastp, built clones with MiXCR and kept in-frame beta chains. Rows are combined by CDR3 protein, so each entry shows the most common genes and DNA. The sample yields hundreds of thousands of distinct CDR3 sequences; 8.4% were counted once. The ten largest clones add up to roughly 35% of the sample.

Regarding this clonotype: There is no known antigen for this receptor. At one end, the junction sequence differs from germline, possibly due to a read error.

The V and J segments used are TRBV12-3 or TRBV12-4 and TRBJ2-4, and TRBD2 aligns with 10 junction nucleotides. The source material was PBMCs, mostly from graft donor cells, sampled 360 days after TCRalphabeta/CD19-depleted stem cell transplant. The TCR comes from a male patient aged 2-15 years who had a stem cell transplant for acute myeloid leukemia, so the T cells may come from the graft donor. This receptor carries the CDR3 CAISPYTTSSGRRQNIQYF. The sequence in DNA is TGTGCCATCAGTCCTTATACGACGTCTAGCGGGAGACGTCAAAACATTCAGTACTTC.